The 2 T cell receptor beta chains below were found in one sample sequenced in a study of long-term antiretroviral therapy in people with HIV. Survey-level resolution applied to immunoSEQ assay v3.0. TCRdb's table, derived via immunoSEQ multiplex PCR, lists solely in-frame clones and lacks some. This sample yields around 27,000 clones, of which around 85% are seen a single time; under 9% belongs to the top ten. The sequences come from unsorted PBMCs, collected 3 years after starting antiretroviral therapy. These receptors were obtained from a man aged 40-49 years with HIV.

J is TRBJ1-3 and V is TRBV6-1, with no clear D. Germline V CDR1 and CDR2: MNHNS, SASEGT. CDR3 length: 13 amino acids. Trimming removed 6 bases from V and 8 bases from J, with 14 bases in between. The CDR3: CASSRSQGDTIYF. CDR3 in DNA: TGTGCCAGCAGCCGATCCCAAGGAGACACCATATATTTT.

This clone was picked up a small number of times. This chain uses TRBV15 with TRBJ2-2, with 9 positions matching TRBD2. The CDR3 totals 20 residues. V shed 1 base, J shed 4 bases, and the junction held 16 bases outside the gene matches. CDR1 and CDR2 (germline): LNHNV, YYDKDF (reference sequence). The CDR3 loop reads CATSRASRMNSGRVTGELFF. CDR3 in DNA: TGTGCCACCAGCAGAGCCTCCAGGATGAATAGCGGGAGAGTCACCGGGGAGCTGTTTTTT.